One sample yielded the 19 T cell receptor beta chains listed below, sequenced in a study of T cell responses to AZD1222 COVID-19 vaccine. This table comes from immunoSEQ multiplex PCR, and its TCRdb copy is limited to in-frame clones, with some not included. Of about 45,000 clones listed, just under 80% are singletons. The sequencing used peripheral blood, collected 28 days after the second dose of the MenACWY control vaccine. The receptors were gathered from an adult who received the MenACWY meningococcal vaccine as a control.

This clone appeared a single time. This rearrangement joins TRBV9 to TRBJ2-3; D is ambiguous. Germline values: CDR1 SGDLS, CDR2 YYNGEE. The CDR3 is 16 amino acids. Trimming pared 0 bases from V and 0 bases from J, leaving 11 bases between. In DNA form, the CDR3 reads TGTGCCAGCAGCGTAGGGGGTGGGGTTAGCACAGATACGCAGTATTTT. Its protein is CASSVGGGVSTDTQYF. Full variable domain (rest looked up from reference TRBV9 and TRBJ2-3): DSGVTQTPKHLITATGQRVTLRCSPRSGDLSVYWYQQSLDQGLQFLIQYYNGEERAKGNILERFSAQQFPDLHSELNLSSLELGDSALYFCASSVGGGVSTDTQYFGPGTRLTVL.

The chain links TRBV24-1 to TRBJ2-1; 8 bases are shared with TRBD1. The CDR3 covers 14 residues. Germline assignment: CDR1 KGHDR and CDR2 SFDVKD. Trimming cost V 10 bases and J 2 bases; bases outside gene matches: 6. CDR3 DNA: TGTGCCACAAGCGGACAGGGAACCTACAATGAGCAGTTCTTC. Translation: CATSGQGTYNEQFF.

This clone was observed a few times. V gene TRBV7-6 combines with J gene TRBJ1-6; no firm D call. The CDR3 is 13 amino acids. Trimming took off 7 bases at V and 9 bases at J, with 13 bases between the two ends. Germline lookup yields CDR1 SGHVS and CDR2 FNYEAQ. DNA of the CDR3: TGTGCCAGCACCCCAGGCGGCGGTTCACCCCTCCACTTT. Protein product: CASTPGGGSPLHF.

This CDR3 reads CASSPRTGAYVEQYF. The CDR3 nucleotides read TGTGCCAGCAGTCCTCGGACAGGGGCTTATGTCGAGCAGTACTTC. The chain combines TRBV5-4 with TRBJ2-7, with 9 bases matching TRBD1. Looked up from germline, CDR1 is SGHNT and CDR2 is YYREEE (reference sequence). The CDR3 loop spans 15 amino acids. The trim removed 5 bases at V and 6 bases at J, leaving 12 bases unmatched. Based on the CDR3 plus reference TRBV5-4 and TRBJ2-7, the full variable domain is ETGVTQSPTHLIKTRGQQVTLRCSSQSGHNTVSWYQQALGQGPQFIFQYYREEENGRGNFPPRFSGLQFPNYSSELNVNALELDDSALYLCASSPRTGAYVEQYFGPGTRLTVT.

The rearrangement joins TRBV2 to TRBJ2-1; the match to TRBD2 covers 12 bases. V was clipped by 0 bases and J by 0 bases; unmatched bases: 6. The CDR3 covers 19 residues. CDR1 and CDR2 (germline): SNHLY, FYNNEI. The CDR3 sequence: CASSEAILAGGSSYNEQFF. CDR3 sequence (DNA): TGTGCCAGCAGTGAAGCAATACTAGCGGGGGGAAGCTCCTACAATGAGCAGTTCTTC.

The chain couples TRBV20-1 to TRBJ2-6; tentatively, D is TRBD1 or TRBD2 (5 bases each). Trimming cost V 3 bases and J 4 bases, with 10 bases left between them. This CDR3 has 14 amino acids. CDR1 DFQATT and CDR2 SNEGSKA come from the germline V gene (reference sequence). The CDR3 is CSASRGTGANVLTF. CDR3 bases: TGCAGTGCTAGTCGAGGGACCGGGGCCAACGTCCTGACTTTC.

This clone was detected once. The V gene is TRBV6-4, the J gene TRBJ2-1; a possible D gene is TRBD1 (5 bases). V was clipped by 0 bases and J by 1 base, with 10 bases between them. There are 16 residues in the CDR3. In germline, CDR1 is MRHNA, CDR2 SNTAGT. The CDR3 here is CASSDSRRGSYNEQFF. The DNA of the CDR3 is TGTGCCAGCAGTGACTCGAGAAGGGGATCCTACAATGAGCAGTTCTTC.

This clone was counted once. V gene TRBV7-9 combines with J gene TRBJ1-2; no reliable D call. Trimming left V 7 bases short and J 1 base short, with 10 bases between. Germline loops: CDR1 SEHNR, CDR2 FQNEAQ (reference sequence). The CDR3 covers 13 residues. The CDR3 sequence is CASTDTFNYGYTF. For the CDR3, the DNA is TGTGCCAGCACCGACACTTTTAACTATGGCTACACCTTC.

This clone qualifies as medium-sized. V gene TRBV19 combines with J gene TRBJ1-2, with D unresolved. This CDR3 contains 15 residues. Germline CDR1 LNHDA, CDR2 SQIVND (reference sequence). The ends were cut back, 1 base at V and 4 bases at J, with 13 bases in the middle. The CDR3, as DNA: TGTGCCAGTAGTATAGTCACACACCAAACCTATGGCTACACCTTC. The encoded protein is CASSIVTHQTYGYTF.

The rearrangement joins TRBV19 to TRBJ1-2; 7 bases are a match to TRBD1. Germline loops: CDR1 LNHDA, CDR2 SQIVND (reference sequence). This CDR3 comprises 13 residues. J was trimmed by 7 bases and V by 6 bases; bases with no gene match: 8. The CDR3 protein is CASRQGKDSGYTF. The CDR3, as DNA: TGTGCCAGTAGACAGGGGAAGGACTCTGGCTACACCTTC. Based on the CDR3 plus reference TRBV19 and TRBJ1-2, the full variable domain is DGGITQSPKYLFRKEGQNVTLSCEQNLNHDAMYWYRQDPGQGLRLIYYSQIVNDFQKGDIAEGYSVSREKKESFPLTVTSAQKNPTAFYLCASRQGKDSGYTFGSGTRLTVV.

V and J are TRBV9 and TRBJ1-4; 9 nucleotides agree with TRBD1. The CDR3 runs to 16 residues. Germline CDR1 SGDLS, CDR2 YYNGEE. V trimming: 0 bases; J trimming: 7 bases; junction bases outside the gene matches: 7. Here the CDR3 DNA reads TGTGCCAGCAGCGTAGGATTGACAGGGGGAGGTGAAAAACTGTTTTTT. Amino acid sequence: CASSVGLTGGGEKLFF.

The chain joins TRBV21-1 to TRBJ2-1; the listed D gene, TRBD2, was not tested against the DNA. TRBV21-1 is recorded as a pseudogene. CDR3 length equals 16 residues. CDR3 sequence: CASSSQYERTYNEQFF. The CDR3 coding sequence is TGTGCCAGCAGCAGTCAGTACGAGCGGACGTACAATGAGCAGTTCTTC.

Written as DNA, the CDR3 is TGTGCCAGCTCACCCTACGACAGGGGGCTGGACACTGAAGCTTTCTTT. This encodes CASSPYDRGLDTEAFF. This chain connects TRBV18 to TRBJ1-1; 10 bases match TRBD1. This CDR3 has 16 residues. The germline CDR1 and CDR2 sequences are KGHSH and LQKENI. V lost 3 bases, J lost 3 bases, and 7 bases stayed unmatched.

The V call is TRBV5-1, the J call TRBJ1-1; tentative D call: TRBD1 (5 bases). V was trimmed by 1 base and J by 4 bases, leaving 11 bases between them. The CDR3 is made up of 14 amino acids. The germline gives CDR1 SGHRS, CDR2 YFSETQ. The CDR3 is CASSLIRGGTEAFF. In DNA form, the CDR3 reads TGCGCCAGCAGCTTGATCCGGGGGGGCACTGAAGCTTTCTTT.

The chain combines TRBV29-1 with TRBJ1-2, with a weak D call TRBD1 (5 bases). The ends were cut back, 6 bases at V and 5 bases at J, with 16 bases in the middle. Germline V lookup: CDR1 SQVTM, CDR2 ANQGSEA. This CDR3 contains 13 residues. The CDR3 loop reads CSVATRDTYGYTF. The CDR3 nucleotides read TGCAGCGTAGCGACCAGGGATACTTATGGCTACACCTTC.

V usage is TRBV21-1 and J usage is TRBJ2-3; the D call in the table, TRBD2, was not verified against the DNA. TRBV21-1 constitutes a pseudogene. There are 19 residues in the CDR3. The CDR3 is CASSKVPRGAGSSTDTQYF. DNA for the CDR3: TGTGCCAGCAGCAAAGTCCCCCGCGGGGCAGGATCTAGCACAGATACGCAGTATTTT.

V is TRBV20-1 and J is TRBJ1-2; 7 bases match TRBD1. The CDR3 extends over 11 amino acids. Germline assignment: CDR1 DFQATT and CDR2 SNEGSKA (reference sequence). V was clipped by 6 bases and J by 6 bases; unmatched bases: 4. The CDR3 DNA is TGCAGTGCCCGACAGGGAGATGGCTACACCTTC. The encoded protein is CSARQGDGYTF.

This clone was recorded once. The CDR3 coding sequence is TGTGCCATCAGTGAGATGGGGGAAAAACTGTTTTTT. Translation gives CAISEMGEKLFF. The chain couples TRBV10-3 to TRBJ1-4; D remains ambiguous. CDR1 is ENHRY and CDR2 is SYGVKD in the germline V gene. The V and J ends lost 2 bases and 8 bases respectively, with 6 bases between them. The CDR3 has 12 residues.

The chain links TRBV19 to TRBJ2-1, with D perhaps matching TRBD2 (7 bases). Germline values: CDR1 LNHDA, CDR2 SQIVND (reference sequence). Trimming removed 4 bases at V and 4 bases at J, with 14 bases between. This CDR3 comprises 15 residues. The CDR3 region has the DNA TGTGCCAGTAGTAGCGGCGGGGGCGGGTACAATGAGCAGTTCTTC. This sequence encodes CASSSGGGGYNEQFF.